Listed here are 6 T cell receptor beta chains from one sample, sequenced in a study of post-analysis software for immune sequencing data. Whole-study findings and limits: TRBV segments more frequent in patients than in controls numbered about 5 and included TRBV5-6, TRBV5-1 and TRBV20-1.

Unique molecular identifiers tagged the TCR beta cDNA libraries. TCRdb re-analysed the PCR reads in MiXCR, keeping a single row per CDR3 protein. The data show roughly 800,000 distinct CDR3 sequences, around 27% seen once. No antigen has been assigned to these receptors. The source material was blood. These receptors were taken from a girl aged 10-17 years with multiple sclerosis.

This clonotype showed up just a few times. V gene TRBV6-5 combines with J gene TRBJ2-3; TRBD2 aligns across 10 bases. The CDR3 has 15 residues. Germline CDR1 and CDR2: MNHEY and SVGAGI. V shed 6 bases, J shed 5 bases, and the junction held 8 bases outside the gene matches. CDR3 sequence: CASSGDLAGGDTQYF. In nucleotides, the CDR3 is TGTGCCAGCAGCGGGGACTTAGCGGGGGGAGATACGCAGTATTTT.

The chain has TRBV3-1 and TRBJ2-5; maybe TRBD1 (5 bases). Germline assignment: CDR1 LGHDT and CDR2 YNNKEL (reference sequence). This CDR3 spans 15 amino acids. Trimming took off 3 bases at V and 1 base at J, with 12 bases between the two ends. Here the CDR3 reads CASSQTAGPQETQYF. The CDR3, as DNA: TGTGCCAGCAGCCAGACGGCAGGGCCCCAAGAGACCCAGTACTTC.

The chain uses TRBV28 and TRBJ2-7, with D tentatively TRBD2 (7 bases). The CDR3 runs to 14 residues. Germline loops: CDR1 MDHEN, CDR2 SYDVKM. V lost 3 bases and J 2 bases, leaving 11 bases between the germline ends. This CDR3 is CASSFGGAAYEQYF. The DNA for the CDR3 is TGTGCCAGCAGTTTTGGGGGGGCTGCCTACGAGCAGTACTTC.

This clonotype turned up a few times. Germline is not matched at one junction end, which may reflect a read error. The V call is TRBV7-2, the J call TRBJ2-5, with 10 bases lining up with TRBD1. CDR1 and CDR2 from the germline V gene are SGHTA and FQGNSA. The CDR3 totals 13 residues. The CDR3 protein is CACSRTGGETQYF. CDR3 coding DNA: TGTGCCTGCAGCAGGACAGGGGGAGAGACCCAGTACTTC.

This clonotype showed up just a few times. V usage is TRBV4-3 and J usage is TRBJ2-5; TRBD2 agrees at 9 bases. Germline V lookup: CDR1 LGHNA, CDR2 YSLEER. This CDR3 region has 15 residues. Germline trimming cut 0 bases from V and 5 bases from J; bases unmatched to any gene: 4. CDR3 loop: CASSQDRLAGETQYF. CDR3 sequence (DNA): TGCGCCAGCAGCCAAGATCGGCTAGCGGGGGAGACCCAGTACTTC.

This chain uses TRBV2 with TRBJ1-1, with TRBD1 matching 7 bases. The CDR3 loop spans 14 amino acids. CDR1 and CDR2 from the germline V gene are SNHLY and FYNNEI. V dropped 6 bases and J dropped 0; count of bases not matched to a gene: 4. The chain's CDR3 is CASSRQGLNTEAFF. CDR3 DNA sequence: TGTGCCAGCAGCCGACAGGGTTTGAACACTGAAGCTTTCTTT.